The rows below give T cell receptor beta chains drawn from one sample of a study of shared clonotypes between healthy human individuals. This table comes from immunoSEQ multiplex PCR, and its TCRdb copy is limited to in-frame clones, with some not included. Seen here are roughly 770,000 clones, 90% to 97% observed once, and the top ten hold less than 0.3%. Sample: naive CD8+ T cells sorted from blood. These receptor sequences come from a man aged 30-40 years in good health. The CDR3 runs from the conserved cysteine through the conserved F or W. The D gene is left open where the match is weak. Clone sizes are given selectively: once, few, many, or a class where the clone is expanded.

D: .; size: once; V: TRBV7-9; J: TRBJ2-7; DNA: TGTGCCAGCAGCAGCCGGGACACTATCTACGAGCAGTACTTC; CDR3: CASSSRDTIYEQYF
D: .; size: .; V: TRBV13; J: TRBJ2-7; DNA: TGTGCCAGCAGCCCACCGGGAGCTAGCTCCTACGAGCAGTACTTC; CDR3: CASSPPGASSYEQYF
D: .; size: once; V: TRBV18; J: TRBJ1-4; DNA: TGTGCCAGCTCACCGGGGGTCGGAAAACTGTTTTTT; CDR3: CASSPGVGKLFF
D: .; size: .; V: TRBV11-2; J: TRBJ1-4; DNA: TGTGCCAGCAGCCTACGACCGGGAGGAGATGAAAAACTGTTTTTT; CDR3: CASSLRPGGDEKLFF
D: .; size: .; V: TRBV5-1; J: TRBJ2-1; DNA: TGCGCCAGCAGCCCCGGGACTGGTGGGAATGAGCAGTTCTTC; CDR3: CASSPGTGGNEQFF
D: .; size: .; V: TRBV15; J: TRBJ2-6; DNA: TGTGCCACCAGCAGAACAGGGCGGCCAGACTCTGGGGCCAACGTCCTGACTTTC; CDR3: CATSRTGRPDSGANVLTF
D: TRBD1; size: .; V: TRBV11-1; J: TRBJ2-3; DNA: TGTGCCAGCAGCCGTGGACAGGGCACAGATACGCAGTATTTT; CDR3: CASSRGQGTDTQYF
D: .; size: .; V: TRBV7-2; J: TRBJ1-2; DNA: TGTGCCAGCAGCTACGGGACACACTATGGCTACACCTTC; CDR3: CASSYGTHYGYTF
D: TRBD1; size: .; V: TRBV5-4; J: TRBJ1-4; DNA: TGTGCCAGCAGGTCCGGGACAGGGGAAAAACTGTTTTTT; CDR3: CASRSGTGEKLFF
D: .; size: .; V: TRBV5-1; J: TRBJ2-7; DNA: TGCGCCAGCAGCTTGGGTGCCGGCTACGAGCAGTACTTC; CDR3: CASSLGAGYEQYF
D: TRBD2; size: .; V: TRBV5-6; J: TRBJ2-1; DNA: TGTGCCAGCAGCTCCAGCGGGAGATGGGTCTACAATGAGCAGTTCTTC; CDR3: CASSSSGRWVYNEQFF
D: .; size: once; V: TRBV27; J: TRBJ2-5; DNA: TGTGCCAGCAGCCCCGATTGGGAGACCCAGTACTTC; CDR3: CASSPDWETQYF
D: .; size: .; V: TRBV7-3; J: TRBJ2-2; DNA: TGTGCCAGCAGCCCCGCCGGGCCTCAAGAGGACACCGGGGAGCTGTTTTTT; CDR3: CASSPAGPQEDTGELFF
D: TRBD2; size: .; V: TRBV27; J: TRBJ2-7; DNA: TGTGCCAGCAGTTTATCGGGAGGGACTAGCAGGGAGCAGTACTTC; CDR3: CASSLSGGTSREQYF
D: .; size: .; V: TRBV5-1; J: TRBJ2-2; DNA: TGCGCCAGCAGCTTGTCTGGGGAGCTGTTTTTT; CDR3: CASSLSGELFF
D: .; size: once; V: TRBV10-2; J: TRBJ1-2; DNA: TGCGCCAGCAGTGACCCAGACCAGAAGACTTATGGCTACACCTTC; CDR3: CASSDPDQKTYGYTF
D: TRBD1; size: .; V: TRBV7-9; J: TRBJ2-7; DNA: TGTGCCAGCAGCTTAGCATCCGGACAGGGGGCATACGAGCAGTACTTC; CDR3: CASSLASGQGAYEQYF